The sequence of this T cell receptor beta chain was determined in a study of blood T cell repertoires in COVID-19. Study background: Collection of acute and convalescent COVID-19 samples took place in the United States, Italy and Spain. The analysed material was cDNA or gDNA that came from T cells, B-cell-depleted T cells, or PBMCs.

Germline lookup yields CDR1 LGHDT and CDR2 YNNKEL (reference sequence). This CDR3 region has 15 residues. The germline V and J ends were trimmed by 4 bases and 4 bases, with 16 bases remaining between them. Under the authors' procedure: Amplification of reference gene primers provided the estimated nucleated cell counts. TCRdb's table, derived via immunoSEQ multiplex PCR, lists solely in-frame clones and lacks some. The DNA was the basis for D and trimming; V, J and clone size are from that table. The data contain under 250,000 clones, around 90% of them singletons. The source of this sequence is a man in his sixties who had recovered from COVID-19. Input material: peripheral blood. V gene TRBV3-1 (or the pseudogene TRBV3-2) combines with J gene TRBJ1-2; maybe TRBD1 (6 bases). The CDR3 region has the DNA TGTGCCAGCAGCCCTGGACAGAGTCCTGGCTATGGCTACACCTTC. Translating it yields CASSPGQSPGYGYTF.